This T cell receptor beta chain was obtained from a study of glioma-infiltrating T cells. The CDR3 has 14 amino acids. Trimming removed 3 bases at V and 3 bases at J, with 10 bases between. Germline loops: CDR1 ENHRY, CDR2 SYGVKD. Points from the study as a whole: CDR3 overlap between tissue and blood was very small. Non-neoplastic patients had below-expected tissue-blood divergence, while all gliomas exceeded expectation.

This clonotype was counted ten times or more. The antigen remains undetermined. The iRepertoire nested amplicon-rescue multiplex PCR amplified TCR alpha and beta CDR3s from RNA. TCRdb reprocessed the multiplex PCR reads via MiXCR and lists one record per CDR3 protein. The repertoire holds 150,000 to 200,000 distinct CDR3 sequences, with over 40% as singletons. The source of this sequence is a human donor with low-grade glioma or glioblastoma, undergoing nonglioma brain surgery, or in good health (not recorded which). V is TRBV10-3 and J is TRBJ2-3; D uncertain. The sample was glioma tissue, nonneoplastic brain tissue, or PBMCs (not recorded which). Written as DNA, the CDR3 is TGTGCCATCAGTGATCCTACTCGGACAGATACGCAGTATTTT. It encodes CAISDPTRTDTQYF.